This T cell receptor beta chain was sequenced during a study of breast tumors, draining lymph nodes, adjacent tissues. This CDR3 is built from 14 residues. Germline V gene lookup returns CDR1 MDHEN and CDR2 SYDVKM. The V gene lost 7 bases and the J gene lost 1 base, with 13 bases spanning the gap. Samples came from axillary lymph nodes draining the breast cancer. TCRdb recomputed calls from the multiplex PCR reads with MiXCR, one row per CDR3 protein. This sample carries 250,000 or so distinct CDR3 sequences, under 35% of them seen once, and the ten largest clones take more than 0.95%. This clonotype came up many times. Its specificity is unknown. Overall study results and limits: Data only fit, rather than demonstrated, lymph node origin of most tumor T cells. The data were judged consistent with most tumor T cells coming from lymph node and expanding in tumor. Tumor repertoires ranked between lymph nodes and nontumor tissue in diversity, with V and J gene preferences.

Sequencing was performed on axillary lymph node tissue. This receptor was obtained from a female donor with breast cancer. Some clones in this sample may be carry-over from other donors' samples. The chain uses TRBV28 and TRBJ2-5; TRBD2 is a possible D gene (6 bases). The CDR3 DNA is TGTGCCAGCACAGCGGGTAGGATCCAAGAGACCCAGTACTTC. Translating it yields CASTAGRIQETQYF.